Below, 8 T cell receptor beta chains from the same sample are listed, as sequenced in a study of control samples from healthy donors and cancer patients. Assay used: immunoSEQ multiplex PCR; TCRdb lists only in-frame clones, some missing. The repertoire has over 100,000 clones, around 92% of them found once; the top ten carry about 2.2%. The sample taken for sequencing was blood. The receptor source for this set is a woman between 50 and 59 years old in good health.

The chain's CDR3 is CASSFTGDYGYTF. Written as DNA, the CDR3 is TGTGCCAGCAGTTTTACAGGGGACTATGGCTACACCTTC. The chain has TRBV28 and TRBJ1-2, with 7 bases identical to TRBD1. The CDR3 is made up of 13 amino acids. Germline V gene sequence: CDR1 MDHEN, CDR2 SYDVKM. V lost 3 bases and J lost 3; bases outside the gene matches: 1.

This clone was detected once. The chain recombines TRBV2 with TRBJ1-4; D not certain. Germline V gene sequence: CDR1 SNHLY, CDR2 FYNNEI. V was cut by 3 bases and J by 8 bases, with 16 bases left in between. This CDR3 is built from 15 residues. CDR3 loop: CASSEYRGSPEKLFF. CDR3 nucleotide sequence: TGTGCCAGCAGTGAGTACCGAGGAAGTCCGGAAAAACTGTTTTTT.

The J gene is TRBJ2-2, the V gene TRBV19; 8 nucleotides match TRBD1. The CDR3 sequence is 14 residues long. Trimming cost V 4 bases and J 4 bases; bases outside gene matches: 2. CDR1 LNHDA and CDR2 SQIVND come from the germline V gene (reference sequence). CDR3 in DNA: TGTGCCAGTAGTAAAGGACAGGGCACCGGGGAGCTGTTTTTT. It translates to CASSKGQGTGELFF.

About this clone: In the same sample, other DNA sequences code for this CDR3. V gene TRBV20-1 combines with J gene TRBJ2-5; D is unresolved. Germline lookup yields CDR1 DFQATT and CDR2 SNEGSKA (reference sequence). Trimming stripped 6 bases from V and 2 bases from J, with 7 bases between. The CDR3 has 11 residues. CDR3 loop: CSARLQETQYF. The CDR3 DNA sequence: TGCAGTGCGAGGTTACAAGAGACCCAGTACTTC.

This rearrangement joins TRBV2 to TRBJ1-1; D uncertain. Between the trimmed V and J ends, which lost 3 bases and 8 bases, there was a span of 10 bases. Germline CDR1 reads SNHLY; CDR2 reads FYNNEI. CDR3 length: 12 residues. CDR3: CASSDGTSEAFF. CDR3 DNA sequence: TGTGCCAGCAGTGACGGCACCTCGGAAGCTTTCTTT.

The chain joins TRBV7-9 to TRBJ1-5; D remains ambiguous. CDR3 length: 15 amino acids. Germline V gene data show CDR1 as SEHNR and CDR2 as FQNEAQ (reference sequence). Trimming cost V 1 base and J 0 bases, with 7 bases left between them. CDR3 protein: CASSLGQNSNQPQHF. The CDR3 DNA reads TGTGCCAGCAGCTTAGGGCAGAATAGCAATCAGCCCCAGCATTTT.

The chain carries TRBV5-1 and TRBJ2-1; 7 bases fit TRBD2. CDR1 is SGHRS and CDR2 is YFSETQ in the germline V gene. The junction had 5 bases not matched to a gene; V was cut back by 2 bases and J by 0 bases. The CDR3 extends over 16 amino acids. This CDR3 is CASSFPSGNSYNEQFF. The DNA for the CDR3 is TGCGCCAGCAGCTTTCCCAGCGGGAACTCCTACAATGAGCAGTTCTTC.

The chain has TRBV19 and TRBJ1-1; weak D call: TRBD1 (5 bases). V was pared by 8 bases and J by 1 base, with 14 bases between. The CDR3 has 14 residues. From germline, CDR1 is LNHDA and CDR2 SQIVND (reference sequence). The CDR3 loop is CASRHRGENTEAFF. The CDR3 DNA reads TGTGCCAGTCGACATAGAGGGGAGAACACTGAAGCTTTCTTT.